The next 27 T cell receptor beta chains were all read from a single sample in a study of CD8+ T cells in alopecia areata. Treatment given: oral pan-JAK inhibitor, 5-10 mg twice daily. Investigators isolated RNA and reverse transcribed it into cDNA to act as the sequencing template. The repertoire was sequenced with immunoSEQ multiplex PCR; TCRdb's copy has only in-frame clones and lacks some. This table has some 130,000 clones, roughly 54% appearing once. The sequencing here drew on CD8+ T cells sorted from blood, taken at week 4, from a patient treated with tofacitinib. The receptors come from a human donor with alopecia areata.

This clone appeared once. The chain employs TRBV4-1 and TRBJ1-1; 7 nucleotides align to TRBD1. V shed 5 bases and J 5 bases; nucleotides not matched to a gene: 8. The germline V gene encodes CDR1 MGHRA and CDR2 YSYEKL. This CDR3 is 14 amino acids long. The CDR3 DNA is TGCGCCAGCAGCTTGAGACAGGGCTTTACTGAAGCTTTCTTT. Translation gives CASSLRQGFTEAFF.

This clone was seen only a few times. This chain joins TRBV7-9 and TRBJ1-2, with 9 bases aligning to TRBD1. With 4 bases clipped from V and 3 bases from J, the junction kept 3 bases outside the gene matches. Germline V CDR1 and CDR2: SEHNR, FQNEAQ (reference sequence). This CDR3 contains 14 residues. Written as DNA, the CDR3 is TGTGCCAGCAGCTCCCGGGACAGGGACTATGGCTACACCTTC. Its translation: CASSSRDRDYGYTF.

The rearrangement links TRBV9 to TRBJ2-2; possibly TRBD1 for D (5 bases). CDR1 SGDLS and CDR2 YYNGEE come from the germline V gene. Trimming stripped 5 bases from V and 0 bases from J, with 5 bases between. The CDR3 consists of 13 residues. The CDR3 region is CASRGANTGELFF. The CDR3 bases are TGTGCCAGCAGAGGGGCGAACACCGGGGAGCTGTTTTTT. The variable domain in full, completed from reference TRBV9 and TRBJ2-2, reads DSGVTQTPKHLITATGQRVTLRCSPRSGDLSVYWYQQSLDQGLQFLIQYYNGEERAKGNILERFSAQQFPDLHSELNLSSLELGDSALYFCASRGANTGELFFGEGSRLTVL.

The rearrangement links TRBV29-1 to TRBJ1-2, with 12 bases aligning to TRBD1. The CDR3 is 14 residues long. CDR1 and CDR2 from the germline V gene are SQVTM and ANQGSEA. Trimming at V came to 6 bases and at J to 6 bases, leaving 8 bases not matched to a gene. CDR3 residues: CSVGDRGRADGYTF. DNA for the CDR3: TGCAGCGTGGGGGACAGGGGGCGTGCAGATGGCTACACCTTC.

The rearrangement joins TRBV30 to TRBJ1-6, with D unclear. CDR3 length: 15 amino acids. V lost 3 bases and J lost 0, with 9 bases in between. Per germline, CDR1 GTSNPN and CDR2 SVGIG (reference sequence). The CDR3 loop is CAWSEGSSYNSPLHF. The DNA for the CDR3 is TGTGCCTGGAGCGAGGGTAGCTCCTATAATTCACCCCTCCACTTT.

There are a few counts of this clone. This chain joins TRBV10-3 and TRBJ2-5, with 9 positions matching TRBD1. With V trimmed by 2 bases and J by 5 bases, 3 bases remained unmatched. Germline-derived CDR1 and CDR2 are ENHRY and SYGVKD. This CDR3 is built from 14 residues. The CDR3 DNA sequence: TGTGCCATCAGTGAGACAGGGGGCAGGGAGACCCAGTACTTC. Residues: CAISETGGRETQYF.

The V call is TRBV7-9, the J call TRBJ2-3; D remains unclear. Germline values: CDR1 SEHNR, CDR2 FQNEAQ (reference sequence). The CDR3 sequence is 13 residues long. Trimming stripped 5 bases from V and 3 bases from J, with 9 bases between. As DNA, the CDR3 is TGTGCCAGCAGCCCGGGCCTTACAGATACGCAGTATTTT. Amino acid sequence: CASSPGLTDTQYF.

In DNA form, the CDR3 reads TGCGCCAGCAGCTTGTCTGGCAATGAGCAGTTCTTC. Protein product: CASSLSGNEQFF. The chain is built from TRBV5-1 and TRBJ2-1; D is unresolved. V lost 1 base and J lost 6, with 5 bases in between. This CDR3 contains 12 residues. Per the germline V gene, CDR1 is SGHRS and CDR2 is YFSETQ.

V is TRBV7-8 and J is TRBJ2-3; TRBD2 matches at 10 bases. V shed 6 bases, J shed 1 base, and the junction held 4 bases outside the gene matches. This CDR3 has 15 amino acids. From germline, CDR1 is SGHVS and CDR2 FQNEAQ. This CDR3 reads CASSFGTSGTDTQYF. CDR3 DNA: TGTGCCAGCAGTTTCGGGACTAGCGGCACAGATACGCAGTATTTT.

This clone has a handful of counts. This chain uses TRBV4-1 with TRBJ1-4; D may be TRBD1 (6 bases). Deletions cut 0 bases from V and 14 bases from J, with 13 bases between. The CDR3 sequence is 13 residues long. The germline gives CDR1 MGHRA, CDR2 YSYEKL. CDR3: CASSQENREGLFF. The CDR3 coding sequence is TGCGCCAGCAGCCAAGAGAACAGGGAGGGCCTGTTTTTT.

This clone was counted a single time. CDR3 amino acids: CASRKDDSASYEQYF. The CDR3 nucleotides read TGTGCCAGCAGGAAAGATGACAGCGCAAGCTACGAGCAGTACTTC. J is TRBJ2-7 and V is TRBV9; a weak D match, TRBD1 (5 bases). CDR1 and CDR2 from the germline V gene are SGDLS and YYNGEE. V was pared by 5 bases and J by 3 bases, with 18 bases between. This CDR3 contains 15 residues. Full variable domain (remainder filled in from reference TRBV9 and TRBJ2-7): DSGVTQTPKHLITATGQRVTLRCSPRSGDLSVYWYQQSLDQGLQFLIQYYNGEERAKGNILERFSAQQFPDLHSELNLSSLELGDSALYFCASRKDDSASYEQYFGPGTRLTVT.

This clone showed up just a few times. The rearrangement links TRBV15 to TRBJ2-4; TRBD2 might be the D (5 bases). V dropped 0 bases and J dropped 0 bases, with 9 bases sitting between them. This CDR3 is 16 amino acids long. Germline V gives CDR1 LNHNV, CDR2 YYDKDF (reference sequence). As DNA, the CDR3 is TGTGCCACCAGCAGAGATTCTCGGGGAGCCAAAAACATTCAGTACTTC. Translated, it gives CATSRDSRGAKNIQYF.

This clone was found a few times. The chain is built from TRBV7-9 and TRBJ2-3; weak D call: TRBD1 (5 bases). Trimming cost V 5 bases and J 1 base, with 13 bases left between them. The CDR3 length is 15 residues. Germline values: CDR1 SEHNR, CDR2 FQNEAQ (reference sequence). CDR3 sequence: CASSPPDTRTDTQYF. The CDR3 coding sequence is TGTGCCAGCAGCCCCCCGGACACCCGCACAGATACGCAGTATTTT.

The V call is TRBV11-2, the J call TRBJ1-6; D unresolved. CDR1 and CDR2 (germline): SGHAT, FQNNGV. Trimming removed 4 bases from V and 4 bases from J, with 11 bases in between. The CDR3 length is 15 residues. The CDR3: CASSSSGPYNSPLHF. Here the CDR3 DNA reads TGTGCCAGCAGCTCCAGCGGCCCTTATAATTCACCCCTCCACTTT.

The V and J genes are TRBV7-2 and TRBJ2-3, with D perhaps matching TRBD2 (5 bases). The ends were cut back, 4 bases at V and 4 bases at J, with 15 bases in the middle. This CDR3 region has 15 residues. CDR1 SGHTA and CDR2 FQGNSA come from the germline V gene. CDR3 sequence: CASSSDSGSADTQYF. CDR3 DNA: TGTGCCAGCAGCTCGGACTCGGGTTCCGCAGATACGCAGTATTTT.

The chain links TRBV14 to TRBJ2-7; the D is unclear. The germline gives CDR1 SGHDN, CDR2 FVKESK. Trimming left V 7 bases short and J 1 base short, with 11 bases between. The CDR3 runs 13 residues. This CDR3 is CASTGSPSYEQYF. The CDR3 coding sequence is TGTGCCAGCACGGGCAGCCCATCCTACGAGCAGTACTTC.

The genes are TRBV7-8 and TRBJ1-2; the D gene is possibly TRBD1 (5 bases). CDR1 is SGHVS and CDR2 is FQNEAQ in the germline V gene. Trimming removed 0 bases at V and 5 bases at J, with 10 bases between. The CDR3 has 14 amino acids. The CDR3 sequence: CASSLARGPYGYTF. Here the CDR3 DNA reads TGTGCCAGCAGCTTAGCCCGGGGCCCGTATGGCTACACCTTC.

The chain carries TRBV4-1 and TRBJ2-7; TRBD2 matches at 7 bases. The CDR3 runs 14 residues. Germline CDR1 and CDR2: MGHRA and YSYEKL. Unmatched junction bases numbered 6, after V lost 5 bases and J lost 2 bases. The CDR3, as DNA: TGCGCCAGCAGCTTAAGCGGGGCCACCTACGAGCAGTACTTC. This sequence encodes CASSLSGATYEQYF.

The V call is TRBV7-8, the J call TRBJ2-3, with a tentative D call TRBD1 (7 bases). CDR1 is SGHVS and CDR2 is FQNEAQ in the germline V gene. Trimming took 5 bases from V and 4 from J, leaving 10 bases between them. CDR3 length: 13 amino acids. CDR3: CASSPGGPDTQYF. CDR3 DNA: TGTGCCAGCAGCCCAGGGGGGCCAGATACGCAGTATTTT.

The V gene is TRBV5-1, the J gene TRBJ1-2; D possibly corresponds to TRBD1 (5 bases). The germline V gene encodes CDR1 SGHRS and CDR2 YFSETQ. CDR3 length: 13 amino acids. Trimming pared 2 bases from V and 6 bases from J, leaving 11 bases between. The CDR3 loop reads CASSLYQGDGYTF. For the CDR3, the DNA is TGCGCCAGCAGCTTATACCAGGGCGATGGCTACACCTTC.

The rearrangement joins TRBV20-1 to TRBJ1-5; perhaps TRBD1 as D (6 bases). The ends were cut back, 1 base at V and 12 bases at J, with 10 bases in the middle. The germline V gene has CDR1 DFQATT and CDR2 SNEGSKA (reference sequence). The CDR3 covers 11 residues. The CDR3 DNA is TGCAGTGCTAGAGTACAGGGCGTCCAGCATTTT. The encoded protein is CSARVQGVQHF.

V gene TRBV30 combines with J gene TRBJ1-1; D not resolved. In germline, CDR1 is GTSNPN, CDR2 SVGIG (reference sequence). The CDR3 extends over 13 amino acids. V was cut by 0 bases and J by 5 bases, with 10 bases left in between. The CDR3 protein is CAWSVSGVTEAFF. CDR3 nucleotides: TGTGCCTGGAGTGTATCCGGGGTTACTGAAGCTTTCTTT.

In this sample, this clone turned up a few times. This chain uses TRBV5-6 with TRBJ2-7, with TRBD1 as a possible D gene (5 bases). Germline V gives CDR1 SGHDT, CDR2 YYEEEE. This CDR3 comprises 13 residues. V was pared by 4 bases and J by 4 bases, with 12 bases between. The CDR3 DNA reads as TGTGCCAGCAGCAGCTTCGACAGTTACGAGCAGTACTTC. As protein: CASSSFDSYEQYF.

This chain links TRBV7-9 with TRBJ1-1; no definite D call. Germline V lookup: CDR1 SEHNR, CDR2 FQNEAQ (reference sequence). Trimming pared 5 bases from V and 5 bases from J, leaving 9 bases between. This CDR3 has 12 residues. CDR3 nucleotides: TGTGCCAGCAGCGACACACGAACTGAAGCTTTCTTT. Residues: CASSDTRTEAFF.

The chain combines TRBV29-1 with TRBJ2-3; maybe TRBD1 (5 bases). Looked up from germline, CDR1 is SQVTM and CDR2 is ANQGSEA. This CDR3 is built from 15 residues. The V end lost 4 bases, the J end lost 2 bases, and 16 bases lay between the germline ends. The chain's CDR3 is CSVATNRSPTDTQYF. For the CDR3, the DNA is TGCAGCGTTGCCACGAACAGGAGCCCCACAGATACGCAGTATTTT.

The chain links TRBV6-5 to TRBJ1-6; a weak D match, TRBD1 (5 bases). The CDR3 covers 12 residues. Between the trimmed V and J ends, which lost 5 bases and 9 bases, there was a span of 8 bases. Germline values: CDR1 MNHEY, CDR2 SVGAGI. CDR3 protein: CASSPGGSPLHF. The CDR3 bases are TGTGCCAGCAGTCCCGGGGGTTCACCCCTCCACTTT.

This chain joins TRBV30 and TRBJ1-1, with D maybe TRBD1 (5 bases). The V end lost 4 bases, the J end lost 2 bases, and 14 bases lay between the germline ends. CDR1 GTSNPN and CDR2 SVGIG come from the germline V gene (reference sequence). This CDR3 is 14 amino acids long. The CDR3 region is CAWMYDSTNTEAFF. CDR3 nucleotide sequence: TGTGCCTGGATGTATGACAGCACTAACACTGAAGCTTTCTTT.